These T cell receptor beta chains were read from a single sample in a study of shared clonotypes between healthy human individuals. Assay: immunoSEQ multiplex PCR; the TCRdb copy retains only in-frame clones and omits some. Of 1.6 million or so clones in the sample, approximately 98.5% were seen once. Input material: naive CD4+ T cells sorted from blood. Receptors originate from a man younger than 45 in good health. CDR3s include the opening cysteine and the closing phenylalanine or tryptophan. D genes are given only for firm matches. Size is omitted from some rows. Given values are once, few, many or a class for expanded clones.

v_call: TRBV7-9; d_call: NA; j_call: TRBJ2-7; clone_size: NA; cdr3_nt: TGTGCCAGCAGCCTACCGGGAACTAACTACGAGCAGTACTTC; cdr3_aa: CASSLPGTNYEQYF
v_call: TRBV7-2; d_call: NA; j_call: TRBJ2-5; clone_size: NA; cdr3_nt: TGTGCCAGCAGCTTAAGGCAGGGCCAAGAGACCCAGTACTTC; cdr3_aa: CASSLRQGQETQYF
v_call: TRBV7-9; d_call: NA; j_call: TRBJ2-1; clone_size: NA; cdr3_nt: TGTGCCAGCAGCTTGGACCGAGAGCAGTTCTTC; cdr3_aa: CASSLDREQFF
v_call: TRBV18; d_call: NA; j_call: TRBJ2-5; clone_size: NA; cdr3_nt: TGTGCCAGCTCTGCCGTGGGGGAGACCCAGTACTTC; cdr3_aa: CASSAVGETQYF
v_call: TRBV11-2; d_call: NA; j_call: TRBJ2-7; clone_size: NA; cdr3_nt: TGTGCCAGCAGCGTACAGGGCCGACCCTACGAGCAGTACTTC; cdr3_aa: CASSVQGRPYEQYF
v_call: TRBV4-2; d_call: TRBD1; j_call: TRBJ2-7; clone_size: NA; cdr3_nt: TGTGCCGCCGGGAGACAGGGGTTCAACGAGCAGTACTTC; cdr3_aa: CAAGRQGFNEQYF
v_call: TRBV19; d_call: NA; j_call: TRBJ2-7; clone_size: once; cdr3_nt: TGTGCCAGTAGTATAGGCCGGGGACCGACCTCCTACGAGCAGTACTTC; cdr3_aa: CASSIGRGPTSYEQYF
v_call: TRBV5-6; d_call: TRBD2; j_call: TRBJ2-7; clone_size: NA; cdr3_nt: TGTGCCAGCAGCCGAGGACTAGCGGGTACCTACGAGCAGTACTTC; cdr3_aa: CASSRGLAGTYEQYF
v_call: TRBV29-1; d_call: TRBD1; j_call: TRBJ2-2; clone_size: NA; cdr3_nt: TGCAGCGTCGTGACAGGGCCGAACACCGGGGAGCTGTTTTTT; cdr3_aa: CSVVTGPNTGELFF
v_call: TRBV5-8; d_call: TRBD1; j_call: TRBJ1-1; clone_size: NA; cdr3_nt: TGTGCCAGCGGAGAGGGACAGCCACTCCTAGATAACACTGAAGCTTTCTTT; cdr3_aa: CASGEGQPLLDNTEAFF
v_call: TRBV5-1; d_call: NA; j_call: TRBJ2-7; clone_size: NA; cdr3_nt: TGCGCCAGCAGCTCAAGTCCCGAGTCCTACGAGCAGTACTTC; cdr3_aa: CASSSSPESYEQYF
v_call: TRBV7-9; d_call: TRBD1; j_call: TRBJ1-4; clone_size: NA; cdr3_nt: TGTGCCAGCAGCTTTGCAGGGGGGTCTGAAAAACTGTTTTTT; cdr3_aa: CASSFAGGSEKLFF
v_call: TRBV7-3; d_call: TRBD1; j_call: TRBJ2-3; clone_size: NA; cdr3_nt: TGTGCCAGCAGCCGCCTCCGGGACAGGAACACAGATACGCAGTATTTT; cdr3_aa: CASSRLRDRNTDTQYF
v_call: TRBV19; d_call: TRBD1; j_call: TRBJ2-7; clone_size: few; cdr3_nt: TGTGCCAGTAGTAGAGGGACAGCCTACGAGCAGTACTTC; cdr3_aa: CASSRGTAYEQYF
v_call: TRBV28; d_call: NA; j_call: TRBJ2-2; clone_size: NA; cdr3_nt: TGTGCCAGCAGTCCGGGACAAACGAACACCGGGGAGCTGTTTTTT; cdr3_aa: CASSPGQTNTGELFF